This TCR beta chain was profiled in a study of lymphopenia after photon versus proton radiotherapy. Overall study results and limits: Proton therapy kept repertoires fairly stable, unlike photons, which gained effector/memory cells. Post-nadir diversity loss with photons came from oligoclonal expansion, particularly CD8+ Temra cells.

Germline CDR1 GTSNPN, CDR2 SVGIG (reference sequence). Trimming took 3 bases from V and 2 from J, leaving 10 bases between them. The CDR3 covers 13 residues. Sequencing was performed with immunoSEQ multiplex PCR; in TCRdb, only in-frame clones are kept and a portion is missing. Of 150,000 to 200,000 clones in the sample, about 88% are singletons; the top ten hold less than 6%. Notes on this clone: Its specificity is not known.

Sequenced material: peripheral blood, taken from a patient treated with photon-based radiotherapy. This chain joins TRBV30 and TRBJ1-2, with TRBD1 as a possible D gene (6 bases). The sequence was collected from a man aged 50 to 60 with gastric cancer. The CDR3 DNA follows: TGTGCCTGGAGCGGGACAACCAACTATGGCTACACCTTC. This codes for CAWSGTTNYGYTF.